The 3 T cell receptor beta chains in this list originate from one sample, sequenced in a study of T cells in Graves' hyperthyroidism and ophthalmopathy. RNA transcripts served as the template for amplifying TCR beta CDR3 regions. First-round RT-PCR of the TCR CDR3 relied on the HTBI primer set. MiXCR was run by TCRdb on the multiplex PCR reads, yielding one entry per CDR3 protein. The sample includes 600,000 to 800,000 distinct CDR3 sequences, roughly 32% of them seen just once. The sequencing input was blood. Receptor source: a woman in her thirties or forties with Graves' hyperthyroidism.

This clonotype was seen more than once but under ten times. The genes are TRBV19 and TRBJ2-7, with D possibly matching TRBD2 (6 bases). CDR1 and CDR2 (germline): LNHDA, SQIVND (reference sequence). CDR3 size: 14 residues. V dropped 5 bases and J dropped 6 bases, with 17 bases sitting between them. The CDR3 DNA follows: TGTGCCAGTAGTTTCGGCGGGACGGAAGGCGAGCAGTACTTC. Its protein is CASSFGGTEGEQYF.

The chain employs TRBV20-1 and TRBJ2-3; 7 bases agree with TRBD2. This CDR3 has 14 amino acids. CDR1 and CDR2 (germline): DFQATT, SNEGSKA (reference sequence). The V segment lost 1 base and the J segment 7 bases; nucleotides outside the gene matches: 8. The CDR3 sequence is CSARVEAGSYTQYF. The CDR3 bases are TGCAGTGCTAGAGTGGAAGCGGGAAGTTATACGCAGTATTTT.

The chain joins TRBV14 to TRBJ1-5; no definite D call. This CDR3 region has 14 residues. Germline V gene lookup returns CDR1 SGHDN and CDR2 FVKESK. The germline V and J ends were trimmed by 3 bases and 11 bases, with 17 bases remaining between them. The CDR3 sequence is CASSHLITNETQHF. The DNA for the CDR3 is TGTGCCAGCAGCCACTTAATCACGAACGAGACCCAGCATTTT. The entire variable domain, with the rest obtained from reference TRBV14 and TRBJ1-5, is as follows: EAGVTQFPSHSVIEKGQTVTLRCDPISGHDNLYWYRRVMGKEIKFLLHFVKESKQDESGMPNNRFLAERTGGTYSTLKVQPAELEDSGVYFCASSHLITNETQHFGDGTRLSIL.